A single sample is the source of the 5 T cell receptor beta chains below, sequenced in a study of blood T cell repertoires in COVID-19. The repertoire was sequenced with immunoSEQ multiplex PCR; TCRdb's copy has only in-frame clones and lacks some. The sample contains fewer than 200,000 clones, roughly four fifths of which appear only once. Sample: peripheral blood. The receptors were gathered from a human donor in a cohort sampled during active COVID-19.

This clone has a handful of counts. The chain links TRBV11-2 to TRBJ2-7, with a possible D match to TRBD1 (5 bases). Germline V gene data show CDR1 as SGHAT and CDR2 as FQNNGV. V lost 2 bases and J lost 2, with 10 bases in between. CDR3 size: 14 residues. CDR3 in DNA: TGTGCCAGCAGCTTAAGTGTGACAGCCTACGAGCAGTACTTC. Its translation: CASSLSVTAYEQYF.

CDR3 DNA sequence: TGTGCCAGCAGCTTGCCGCAATTTGGGACAGATGAAGCTTTCTTT. Residues: CASSLPQFGTDEAFF. V and J are TRBV7-8 and TRBJ1-1; 7 bases map to TRBD1. CDR1 is SGHVS and CDR2 is FQNEAQ in the germline V gene. This CDR3 contains 15 residues. Trimming took 3 bases from V and 7 from J; bases not matched to a gene: 11.

This clone is a singleton in its sample. The chain has TRBV27 and TRBJ1-2; TRBD1 aligns across 7 bases. The CDR3 runs 14 residues. The V and J ends lost 5 bases and 4 bases, in that order; junction bases with no gene match: 7. From germline, CDR1 is MNHEY and CDR2 SMNVEV (reference sequence). This CDR3 is CASSRWDRPYGYTF. The CDR3 DNA follows: TGTGCCAGCAGTCGATGGGACAGACCCTATGGCTACACCTTC.

This clone was counted a few times. The chain links TRBV4-1 to TRBJ2-3; weak D call: TRBD1 (6 bases). V shed 0 bases and J shed 6 bases, with 7 bases lying between them. The CDR3 runs 13 residues. Per germline, CDR1 MGHRA and CDR2 YSYEKL. DNA of the CDR3: TGCGCCAGCAGCCAAGACCAGGGGGATACGCAGTATTTT. Translation: CASSQDQGDTQYF.

The gene calls are TRBV5-1 and TRBJ2-7, with 8 nucleotides matching TRBD2. Germline values: CDR1 SGHRS, CDR2 YFSETQ. With V trimmed by 0 bases and J by 0 bases, 14 bases remained unmatched. The CDR3 covers 19 residues. The CDR3, as DNA: TGCGCCAGCAGCTTGGCTACGGGACACGGACTAGCCGGCTCCTACGAGCAGTACTTC. Residues: CASSLATGHGLAGSYEQYF.